This T cell receptor (beta chain) was sequenced during a study of blood T cell repertoires in COVID-19. At the level of the study: T cells, B-cell-depleted T cells, or PBMCs provided the cDNA or gDNA that served as material.

CDR1 and CDR2 from the germline V gene are GTSNPN and SVGIG (reference sequence). Trimming took off 2 bases at V and 7 bases at J, with 12 bases between the two ends. CDR3 length equals 14 residues. This clone showed up just a few times. As handled by the study authors: Estimated nucleated cell counts came from reference gene primer amplification. This table comes from immunoSEQ multiplex PCR, and its TCRdb copy is limited to in-frame clones, with some not included. V and J calls and clone size are copied from that table; D and trimming were computed from the DNA. The sample consists of under 300,000 clones, 75% to 85% of them appearing once.

The sequence derives from a human donor in a cohort sampled during active COVID-19. The chain couples TRBV30 to TRBJ1-6, with a possible D match to TRBD1 (6 bases). The sequenced material came from peripheral blood. The CDR3 spells CAWSPDRRNSPLHF. CDR3 nucleotide sequence: TGTGCCTGGAGTCCAGACAGGAGAAATTCACCCCTCCACTTT.